This T cell receptor beta chain came from a study of response to subunit inactivated influenza vaccine. TCRdb used MiXCR to reprocess the RT-PCR reads, holding one entry per CDR3 protein. The data show some 800,000 distinct CDR3 sequences, 21% seen once. This clonotype was observed many times. The germline CDR1 and CDR2 sequences are SGHAT and FQNNGV. Trimming at V came to 6 bases and at J to 0 bases, leaving 19 bases not matched to a gene. The CDR3 has 20 residues. This TCR derives from a man between 45 and 60 years old who received an inactivated influenza vaccine. The sequenced sample was PBMCs from blood, obtained roughly 5 days after vaccination. This sequence joins TRBV11-2 and TRBJ2-1; 8 nucleotides match TRBD2. This chain's CDR3 is CASSSPGVAGLLSSYNEQFF. The CDR3 DNA reads TGTGCCAGCAGTTCCCCCGGGGTAGCGGGGTTATTAAGCTCCTACAATGAGCAGTTCTTC.